The source of this T cell receptor (beta chain) is a study of T cell changes during pregnancy in multiple sclerosis. Germline V gives CDR1 SNHLY, CDR2 FYNNEI. V was pared by 7 bases and J by 1 base, with 17 bases between. CDR3 length: 17 amino acids. The assay was immunoSEQ multiplex PCR, and TCRdb's table has in-frame clones only and misses some. The sample has 90,000 to 120,000 clones, 94% seen once. The chain recombines TRBV2 with TRBJ2-6, with D possibly being TRBD1 (7 bases). The sequencing used peripheral blood, collected before pregnancy. The clonotype originates from a female donor with multiple sclerosis, enrolled in a pregnancy study. CDR3 in DNA: TGTGCCAGCACCGAGGACAGGAGGGGATCTGGGGCCAACGTCCTGACTTTC. As protein: CASTEDRRGSGANVLTF.